This T cell receptor (beta chain) is from a study of blood T cell repertoires in COVID-19. CDR3 length equals 12 residues. In germline, CDR1 is GTSNPN, CDR2 SVGIG (reference sequence). Trimming cost V 3 bases and J 2 bases, with 7 bases left between them. The protocol was immunoSEQ multiplex PCR, while the TCRdb copy is restricted to in-frame clones and leaves out a portion. The table has 200,000 to 300,000 clones, approximately 86% seen once; the top ten hold roughly 2%. This clone occurred once. The chain couples TRBV30 to TRBJ1-2; no clear D gene. This TCR came from a man aged 25 to 40 with active or convalescent COVID-19. Sequences were obtained from peripheral blood. The CDR3 is CAWSPQNYGYTF. CDR3 coding DNA: TGTGCCTGGAGCCCACAGAACTATGGCTACACCTTC.